This T cell receptor beta chain was observed in a study of brain metastases from non-small cell lung cancer. Study-wide results and caveats: Fewer infiltrating T cells were found in brain metastases than primaries.

Trimming removed 1 base at V and 8 bases at J, with 15 bases between. The CDR3 sequence is 16 residues long. Germline values: CDR1 LNHDA, CDR2 SQIVND (reference sequence). Generated by immunoSEQ multiplex PCR, the TCRdb table keeps only in-frame clones and is missing some. The profile shows some 1,300 clones, about three quarters of them singletons. On this clone: Its antigen is unknown.

The specimen was tissue from a brain metastasis. The receptor was isolated from a donor aged 40 or over with non-small cell lung cancer. V usage is TRBV19 and J usage is TRBJ1-6; a weak D match, TRBD1 (5 bases). The DNA for the CDR3 is TGTGCCAGTAGTATAGTGGGGGTACGCATCGATTCACCCCTCCACTTT. It specifies CASSIVGVRIDSPLHF.